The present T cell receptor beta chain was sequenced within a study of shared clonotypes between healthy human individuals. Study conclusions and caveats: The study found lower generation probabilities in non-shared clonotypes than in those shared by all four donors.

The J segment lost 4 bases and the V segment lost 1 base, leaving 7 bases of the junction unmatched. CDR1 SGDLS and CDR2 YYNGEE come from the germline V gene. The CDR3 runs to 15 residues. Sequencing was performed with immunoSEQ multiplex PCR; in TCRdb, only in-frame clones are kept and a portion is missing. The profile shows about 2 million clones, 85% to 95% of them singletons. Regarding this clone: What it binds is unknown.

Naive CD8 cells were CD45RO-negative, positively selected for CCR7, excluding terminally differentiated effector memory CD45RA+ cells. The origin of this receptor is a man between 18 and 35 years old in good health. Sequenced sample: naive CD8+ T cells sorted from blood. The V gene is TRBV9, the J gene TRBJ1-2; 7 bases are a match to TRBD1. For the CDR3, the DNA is TGTGCCAGCAGCGTATCAGGGGGGTTCGGCTATGGCTACACCTTC. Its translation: CASSVSGGFGYGYTF.